A selection of T cell receptor beta chains follows, all from one sample in a study of cytomegalovirus exposure and HLA in healthy donors. Data came from immunoSEQ multiplex PCR; TCRdb stores just in-frame clones and leaves some out. This table holds 90,000 to 120,000 clones, almost 96% found once. The sample taken for sequencing was PBMCs. The receptors originated from a woman between 18 and 30 years old in good health and CMV-seronegative. Each CDR3 is given with its conserved first and last residue. D genes are given only for firm matches. Clone size is stated in some rows and not others, as once, few, many or a class when expanded.

V	D	J	size	CDR3	DNA
TRBV5-5	.	TRBJ1-2	.	CASSLNSHPSDGYTF	TGTGCCAGCAGCTTGAATAGCCACCCCTCCGACGGCTACACCTTC
TRBV29-1	.	TRBJ1-1	.	CSVEVGGSLLTEAFF	TGCAGCGTTGAAGTCGGGGGTTCTCTACTCACTGAAGCTTTCTTT
TRBV29-1	.	TRBJ1-1	.	CSVWQGSTEAFF	TGCAGCGTTTGGCAGGGAAGCACTGAAGCTTTCTTT
TRBV4-1	TRBD1	TRBJ1-3	.	CASSQDLGDSSGNTIYF	TGCGCCAGCAGCCAAGATTTAGGGGACAGCTCTGGAAACACCATATATTTT
TRBV7-2	TRBD1	TRBJ1-6	.	CASSLAQGARREPLHF	TGTGCCAGCAGCTTAGCACAGGGGGCGCGCAGAGAACCCCTCCACTTT
TRBV7-8	TRBD1	TRBJ2-7	.	CASSLALDRPLDEQYF	TGTGCCAGCAGCTTAGCTTTGGACAGGCCATTGGACGAGCAGTACTTC
TRBV28	TRBD1	TRBJ2-3	.	CASSPGTGVTQYF	TGTGCCAGCAGTCCTGGGACAGGGGTTACGCAGTATTTT
TRBV9	.	TRBJ2-3	.	CASSVVGGGGRTDTQYF	TGTGCCAGCAGCGTAGTAGGGGGGGGCGGGCGCACAGATACGCAGTATTTT
TRBV11-1	.	TRBJ1-3	.	CASSPNNAGNTIYF	TGTGCCAGCAGCCCCAACAACGCTGGAAACACCATATATTTT
TRBV6-1	TRBD1	TRBJ2-3	.	CASKFWDRGTDTQYF	TGTGCCAGCAAGTTCTGGGACAGGGGCACAGATACGCAGTATTTT
TRBV5-1	.	TRBJ2-5	.	CASSLGAGVGETQYF	TGCGCCAGCAGTCTAGGGGCTGGGGTGGGAGAGACCCAGTACTTC
TRBV18	.	TRBJ1-6	.	CASSPSSYNSPLHF	TGTGCCAGCTCACCGAGCTCCTATAATTCACCCCTCCACTTT
TRBV6-1	TRBD2	TRBJ2-7	.	CASKTSGGNYEQYF	TGTGCCAGCAAAACTAGCGGGGGGAACTACGAGCAGTACTTC
TRBV18	.	TRBJ2-3	.	CASSPGGADTQYF	TGTGCCAGCTCACCCGGGGGAGCAGATACGCAGTATTTT
TRBV5-4	.	TRBJ2-3	.	CASSLGEQGYVTDTQYF	TGTGCCAGCAGCTTGGGGGAACAGGGTTACGTCACAGATACGCAGTATTTT
TRBV5-1	.	TRBJ1-4	.	CASSLRGTTNEKLFF	TGCGCCAGCAGCTTGAGGGGTACAACTAATGAAAAACTGTTTTTT
TRBV28	.	TRBJ2-7	once	CATRSIYYEQYF	TGTGCCACTAGGAGTATCTACTACGAGCAGTACTTC
TRBV29-1	.	TRBJ2-3	.	CSVDLQGWSTDTQYF	TGCAGCGTTGACCTCCAGGGTTGGAGCACAGATACGCAGTATTTT
TRBV5-5	.	TRBJ1-2	.	CASSPARERNGYTF	TGTGCCAGCAGCCCCGCCAGGGAAAGGAATGGCTACACCTTC
TRBV4-2	.	TRBJ1-1	.	CASSQDRTVNTEAFF	TGTGCCAGCAGCCAAGATCGGACAGTCAACACTGAAGCTTTCTTT
TRBV25-1	.	TRBJ2-3	.	CASSDRRTDTQYF	TGTGCCAGCAGTGACAGGAGGACAGATACGCAGTATTTT
TRBV5-1	.	TRBJ2-1	.	CASRTGKENEQFF	TGCGCCAGCAGAACGGGAAAAGAGAATGAGCAGTTCTTC
TRBV7-8	TRBD1	TRBJ1-2	.	CASSSGMAPGQGRGYTF	TGTGCCAGCAGCTCCGGCATGGCGCCGGGACAGGGACGTGGCTACACCTTC